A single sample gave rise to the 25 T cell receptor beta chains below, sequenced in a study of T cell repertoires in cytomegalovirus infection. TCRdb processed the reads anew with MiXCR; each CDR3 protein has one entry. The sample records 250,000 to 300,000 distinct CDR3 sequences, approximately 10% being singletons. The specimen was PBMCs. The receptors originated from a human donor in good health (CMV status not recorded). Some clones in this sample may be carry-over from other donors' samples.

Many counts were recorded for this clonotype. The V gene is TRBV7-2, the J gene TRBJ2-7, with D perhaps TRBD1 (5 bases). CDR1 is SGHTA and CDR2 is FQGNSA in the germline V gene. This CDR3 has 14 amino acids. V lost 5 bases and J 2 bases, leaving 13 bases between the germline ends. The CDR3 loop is CASSLQDGPYEQYF. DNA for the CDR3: TGTGCCAGCAGCCTACAGGACGGGCCCTACGAGCAGTACTTC.

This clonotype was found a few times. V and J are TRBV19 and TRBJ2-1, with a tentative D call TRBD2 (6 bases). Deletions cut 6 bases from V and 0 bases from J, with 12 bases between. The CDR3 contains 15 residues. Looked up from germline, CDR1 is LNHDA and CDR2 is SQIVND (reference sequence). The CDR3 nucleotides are TGTGCCAGTAGGGGACTGGGGAGCTCCTACAATGAGCAGTTCTTC. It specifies CASRGLGSSYNEQFF.

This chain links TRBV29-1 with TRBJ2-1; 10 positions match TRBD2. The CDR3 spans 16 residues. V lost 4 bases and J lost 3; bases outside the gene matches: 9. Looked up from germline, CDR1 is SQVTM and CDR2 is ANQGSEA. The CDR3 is CSVVPSGRLFYNEQFF. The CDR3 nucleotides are TGCAGCGTTGTCCCTAGCGGGAGACTCTTCTACAATGAGCAGTTCTTC.

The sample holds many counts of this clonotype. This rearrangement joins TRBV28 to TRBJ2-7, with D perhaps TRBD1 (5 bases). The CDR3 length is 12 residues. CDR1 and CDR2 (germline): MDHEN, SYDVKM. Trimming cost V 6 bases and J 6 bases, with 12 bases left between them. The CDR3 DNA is TGTGCCAGCAGAACGGCAGGGATCGAGCAGTACTTC. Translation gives CASRTAGIEQYF.

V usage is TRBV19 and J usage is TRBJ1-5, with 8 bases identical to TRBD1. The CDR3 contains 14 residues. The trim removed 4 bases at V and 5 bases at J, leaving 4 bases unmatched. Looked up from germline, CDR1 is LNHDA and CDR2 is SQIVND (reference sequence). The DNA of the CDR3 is TGTGCCAGTAGTACAGGACAGGGCTATCAGCCCCAGCATTTT. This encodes CASSTGQGYQPQHF. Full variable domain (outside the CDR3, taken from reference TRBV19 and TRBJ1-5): DGGITQSPKYLFRKEGQNVTLSCEQNLNHDAMYWYRQDPGQGLRLIYYSQIVNDFQKGDIAEGYSVSREKKESFPLTVTSAQKNPTAFYLCASSTGQGYQPQHFGDGTRLSIL.

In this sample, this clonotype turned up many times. The CDR3 DNA sequence: TGTGCCAGCAGTTTGGAAGGATGGGGCACTGAAGCTTTCTTT. Translated, it gives CASSLEGWGTEAFF. This chain links TRBV28 with TRBJ1-1; D call uncertain. This CDR3 has 14 residues. CDR1 MDHEN and CDR2 SYDVKM come from the germline V gene. Trimming left V 3 bases short and J 4 bases short, with 12 bases between.

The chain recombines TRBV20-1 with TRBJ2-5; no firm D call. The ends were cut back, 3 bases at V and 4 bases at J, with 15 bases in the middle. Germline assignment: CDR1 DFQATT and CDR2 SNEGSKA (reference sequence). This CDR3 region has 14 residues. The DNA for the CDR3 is TGCAGTGCTAGGATCGGCTCCCCCGGAGAGACCCAGTACTTC. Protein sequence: CSARIGSPGETQYF.

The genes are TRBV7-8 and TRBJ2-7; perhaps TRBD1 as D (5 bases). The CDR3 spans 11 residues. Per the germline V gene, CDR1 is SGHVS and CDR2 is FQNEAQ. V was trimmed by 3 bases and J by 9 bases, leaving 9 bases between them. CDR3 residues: CASSFRDRQYF. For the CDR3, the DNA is TGTGCCAGCAGCTTCCGAGACAGGCAGTACTTC.

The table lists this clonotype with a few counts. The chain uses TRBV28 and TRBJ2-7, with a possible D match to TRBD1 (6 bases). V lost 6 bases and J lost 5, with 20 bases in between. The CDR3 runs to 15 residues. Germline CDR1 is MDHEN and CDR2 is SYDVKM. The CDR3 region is CASSPRLIRQDEQYF. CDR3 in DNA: TGTGCCAGCAGCCCTCGGCTTATTAGACAGGACGAGCAGTACTTC.

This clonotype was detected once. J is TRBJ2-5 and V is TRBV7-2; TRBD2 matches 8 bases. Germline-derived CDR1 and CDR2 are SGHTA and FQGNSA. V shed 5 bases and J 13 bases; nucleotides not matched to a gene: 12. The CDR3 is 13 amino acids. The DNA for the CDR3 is TGTGCCAGCAGCCAACTAGCCGGGGGGGGTCGGTACTTC. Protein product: CASSQLAGGGRYF.

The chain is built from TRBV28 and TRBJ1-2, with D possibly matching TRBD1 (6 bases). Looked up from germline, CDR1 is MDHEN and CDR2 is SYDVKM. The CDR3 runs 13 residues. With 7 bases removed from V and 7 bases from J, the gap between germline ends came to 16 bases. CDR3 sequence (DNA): TGTGCCAGCATCTATGGGGGGGCAAGTGGCTACACCTTC. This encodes CASIYGGASGYTF.

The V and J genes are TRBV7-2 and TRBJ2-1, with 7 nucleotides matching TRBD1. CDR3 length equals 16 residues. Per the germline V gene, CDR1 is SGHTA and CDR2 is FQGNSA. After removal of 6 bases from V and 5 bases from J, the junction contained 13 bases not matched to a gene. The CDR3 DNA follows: TGTGCCAGCAGTAGAGGGGGCCGGGACAACAACAATGAGCAGTTCTTC. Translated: CASSRGGRDNNNEQFF.

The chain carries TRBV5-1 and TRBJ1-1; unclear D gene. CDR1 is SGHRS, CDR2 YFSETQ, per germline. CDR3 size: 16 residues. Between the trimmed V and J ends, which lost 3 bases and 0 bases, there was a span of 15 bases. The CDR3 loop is CASSSWHGGLNTEAFF. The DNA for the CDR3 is TGCGCCAGCAGCTCGTGGCATGGTGGACTGAACACTGAAGCTTTCTTT.

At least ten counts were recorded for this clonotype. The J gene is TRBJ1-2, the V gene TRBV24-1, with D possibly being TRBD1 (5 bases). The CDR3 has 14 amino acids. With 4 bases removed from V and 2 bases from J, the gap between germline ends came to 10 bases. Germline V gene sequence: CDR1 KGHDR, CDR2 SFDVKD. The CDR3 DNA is TGTGCCACCAGTGACGGAGGGACCAACTATGGCTACACCTTC. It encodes CATSDGGTNYGYTF.

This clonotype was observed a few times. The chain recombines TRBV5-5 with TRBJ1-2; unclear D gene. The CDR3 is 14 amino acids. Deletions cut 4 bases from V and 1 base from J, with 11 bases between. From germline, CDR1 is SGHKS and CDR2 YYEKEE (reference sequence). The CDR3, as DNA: TGTGCCAGCAGCCCTGAACGGATTAACTATGGCTACACCTTC. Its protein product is CASSPERINYGYTF. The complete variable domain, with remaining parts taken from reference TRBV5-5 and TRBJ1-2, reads DAGVTQSPTHLIKTRGQQVTLRCSPISGHKSVSWYQQVLGQGPQFIFQYYEKEERGRGNFPDRFSARQFPNYSSELNVNALLLGDSALYLCASSPERINYGYTFGSGTRLTVV.

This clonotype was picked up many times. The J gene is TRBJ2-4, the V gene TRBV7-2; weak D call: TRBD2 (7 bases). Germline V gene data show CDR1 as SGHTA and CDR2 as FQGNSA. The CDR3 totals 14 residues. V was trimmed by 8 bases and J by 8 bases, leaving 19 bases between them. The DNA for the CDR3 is TGTGCCAGCCGGAGGAGGGGGGGTGTGGACATTCAGTACTTC. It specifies CASRRRGGVDIQYF.

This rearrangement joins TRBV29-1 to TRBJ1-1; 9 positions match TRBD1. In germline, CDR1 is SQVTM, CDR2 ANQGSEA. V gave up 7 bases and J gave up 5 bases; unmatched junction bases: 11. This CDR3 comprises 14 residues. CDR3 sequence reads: CSGGKGTGLTEAFF. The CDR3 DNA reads TGCAGCGGGGGAAAGGGGACAGGGTTGACTGAAGCTTTCTTT.

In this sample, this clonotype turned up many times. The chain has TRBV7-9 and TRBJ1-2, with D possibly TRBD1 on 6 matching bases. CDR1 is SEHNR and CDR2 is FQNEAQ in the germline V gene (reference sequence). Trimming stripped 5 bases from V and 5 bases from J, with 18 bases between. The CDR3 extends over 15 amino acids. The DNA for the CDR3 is TGTGCCAGCAGCCCCGGAGGGGGACGGAGTTATGGCTACACCTTC. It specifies CASSPGGGRSYGYTF.

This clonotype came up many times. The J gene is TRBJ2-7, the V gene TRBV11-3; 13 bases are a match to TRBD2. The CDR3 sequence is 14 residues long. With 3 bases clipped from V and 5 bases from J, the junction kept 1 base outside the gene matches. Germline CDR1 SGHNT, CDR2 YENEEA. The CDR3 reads CASSFGLAGDEQYF. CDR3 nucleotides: TGTGCCAGCAGCTTCGGACTAGCGGGGGACGAGCAGTACTTC.

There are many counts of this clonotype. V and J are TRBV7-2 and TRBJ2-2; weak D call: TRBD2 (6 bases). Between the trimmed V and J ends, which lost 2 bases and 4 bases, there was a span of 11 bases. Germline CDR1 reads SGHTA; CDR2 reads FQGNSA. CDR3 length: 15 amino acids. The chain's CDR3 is CASSLTSQGTGELFF. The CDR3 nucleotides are TGTGCCAGCAGCTTAACTAGCCAGGGCACCGGGGAGCTGTTTTTT.

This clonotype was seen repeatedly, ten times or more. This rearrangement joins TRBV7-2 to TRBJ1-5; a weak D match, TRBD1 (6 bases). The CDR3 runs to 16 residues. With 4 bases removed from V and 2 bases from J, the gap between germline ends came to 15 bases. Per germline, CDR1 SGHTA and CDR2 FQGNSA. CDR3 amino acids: CASSSTGYGGNQPQHF. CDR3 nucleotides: TGTGCCAGCAGCTCTACAGGGTATGGGGGCAATCAGCCCCAGCATTTT.

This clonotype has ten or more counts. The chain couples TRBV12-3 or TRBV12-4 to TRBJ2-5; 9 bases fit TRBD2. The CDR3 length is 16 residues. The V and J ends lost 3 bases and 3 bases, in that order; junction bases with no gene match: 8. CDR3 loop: CASSFSRGRAEETQYF. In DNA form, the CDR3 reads TGTGCCAGCAGTTTCAGTCGCGGGAGGGCCGAAGAGACCCAGTACTTC.

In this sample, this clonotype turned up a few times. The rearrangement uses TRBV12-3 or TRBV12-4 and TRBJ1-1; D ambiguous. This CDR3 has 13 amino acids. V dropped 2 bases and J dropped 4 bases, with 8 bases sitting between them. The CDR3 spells CASSLRLGTEAFF. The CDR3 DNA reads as TGTGCCAGCAGTTTACGATTGGGCACTGAAGCTTTCTTT.

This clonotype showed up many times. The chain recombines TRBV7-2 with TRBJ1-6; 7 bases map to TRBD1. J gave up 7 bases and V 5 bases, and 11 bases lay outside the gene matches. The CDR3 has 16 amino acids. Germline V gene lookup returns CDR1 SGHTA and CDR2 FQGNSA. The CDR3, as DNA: TGTGCCAGCAGCGTGCGACAGGGTAAAGCCAATTCACCCCTCCACTTT. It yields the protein CASSVRQGKANSPLHF.

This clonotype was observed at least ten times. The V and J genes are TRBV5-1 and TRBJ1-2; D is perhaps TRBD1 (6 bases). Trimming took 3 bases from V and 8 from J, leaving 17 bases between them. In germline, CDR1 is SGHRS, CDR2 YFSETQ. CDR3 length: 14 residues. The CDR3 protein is CASSSGTPLRGYTF. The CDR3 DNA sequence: TGCGCCAGCAGCTCCGGGACACCTCTAAGGGGCTACACCTTC.